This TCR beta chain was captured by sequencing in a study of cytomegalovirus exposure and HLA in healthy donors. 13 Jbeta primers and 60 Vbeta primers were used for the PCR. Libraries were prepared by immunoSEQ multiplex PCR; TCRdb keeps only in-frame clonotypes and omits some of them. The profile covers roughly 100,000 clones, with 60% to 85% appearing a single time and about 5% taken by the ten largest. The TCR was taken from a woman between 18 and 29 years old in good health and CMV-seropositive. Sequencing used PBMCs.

This CDR3 reads CASRFLPYEQYF. DNA of the CDR3: TGTGCCAGCCGGTTCCTTCCTTACGAGCAGTACTTC. V usage is TRBV27 and J usage is TRBJ2-7; D is uncertain. V gave up 8 bases and J gave up 4 bases, with 12 bases separating them. Germline V gene sequence: CDR1 MNHEY, CDR2 SMNVEV (reference sequence). This CDR3 contains 12 residues.